Listed below are T cell receptor beta chains from one sample, sequenced in a study of Ad26.COV2.S vaccination and SARS-CoV-2 variants. Data came from immunoSEQ multiplex PCR; TCRdb stores just in-frame clones and leaves some out. Among 300,000 to 450,000 clones listed, about 92% were seen once. The specimen was peripheral blood, collected after recovery from COVID-19. Receptors were obtained from a human donor who had recovered from COVID-19. Both conserved end residues are part of each CDR3. D genes are given only for firm matches. Clone size appears in some rows only: once, few, many, or a class for an expanded clone.

V gene: TRBV4-3
clone size: -
J gene: TRBJ2-1
D gene: -
CDR3 DNA: TGCGCCAGCAGCCAAGAAAGGATGAGCTCCTACAATGAGCAGTTCTTC
CDR3 protein: CASSQERMSSYNEQFF

V gene: TRBV15
clone size: -
J gene: TRBJ2-2
D gene: -
CDR3 DNA: TGTGCCACCAGCAGAGAGGTTCGAGTAAACACCGGGGAGCTGTTTTTT
CDR3 protein: CATSREVRVNTGELFF

V gene: TRBV9
clone size: few
J gene: TRBJ2-1
D gene: -
CDR3 DNA: TGTGCCAGCAGCGTAGATGCAGGGCTGGGTGAGCAGTTCTTC
CDR3 protein: CASSVDAGLGEQFF

V gene: TRBV28
clone size: -
J gene: TRBJ1-3
D gene: TRBD1
CDR3 DNA: TGTGCCAGCAGCATTACAGGGGCTGGAAACACCATATATTTT
CDR3 protein: CASSITGAGNTIYF

V gene: TRBV7-2
clone size: -
J gene: TRBJ2-2
D gene: -
CDR3 DNA: TGTGCCAGCAGCCCCCAGCCCGACACCGGGGAGCTGTTTTTT
CDR3 protein: CASSPQPDTGELFF

V gene: TRBV29-1
clone size: -
J gene: TRBJ2-5
D gene: -
CDR3 DNA: TGCAGCGTTGAAGACTACAGAGAGACCCAGTACTTC
CDR3 protein: CSVEDYRETQYF

V gene: TRBV6-5
clone size: -
J gene: TRBJ1-1
D gene: -
CDR3 DNA: TGTGCCAGCAGCAAGGTAATGAACACTGAAGCTTTCTTT
CDR3 protein: CASSKVMNTEAFF

V gene: TRBV18
clone size: -
J gene: TRBJ2-7
D gene: -
CDR3 DNA: TGTGCCAGCTCACCTCACGACTTAGGCCCGGGCGAGCAGTACTTC
CDR3 protein: CASSPHDLGPGEQYF

V gene: TRBV25-1
clone size: -
J gene: TRBJ2-5
D gene: -
CDR3 DNA: TGTGCCAGCAGTGAATTTTTTGACAGTCCGTACCAAGAGACCCAGTACTTC
CDR3 protein: CASSEFFDSPYQETQYF

V gene: TRBV7-9
clone size: -
J gene: TRBJ1-1
D gene: -
CDR3 DNA: TGTGCCAGCAGCTTAGATCCAGGGATGAACACTGAAGCTTTCTTT
CDR3 protein: CASSLDPGMNTEAFF

V gene: TRBV12-5
clone size: -
J gene: TRBJ1-1
D gene: TRBD1
CDR3 DNA: TGTGCTAGTGGTTTGGTGAGGTGGACAGGGAGAAACACTGAAGCTTTCTTT
CDR3 protein: CASGLVRWTGRNTEAFF